A selection of T cell receptor gamma chains follows, all from one sample in a study of intestinal T cells in coeliac disease. TCRdb re-called the multiplex PCR reads using CATT. The table includes fewer than 800 gamma-chain clones, around 53% detected once. Sequencing was done on a sample of a duodenal biopsy. All receptors come from a human donor who served as a control with a normal duodenal biopsy, not a healthy volunteer. Both conserved end residues are part of each CDR3.

>TRGV8
CASLYHGWFKIF
>TRGV4
CATWGRATGWFKIF
>TRGV8
CATPRGKLF
>TRGV3
CATWDSTTGWFKIF
>TRGV9
CALWEGVPLTPFYYKKLF
>TRGV11
CTTVPAGLGTGHKKLF
>TRGV8
CAPGIGSDGWFKIF
>TRGV8
CATWGWPQLVGFKIF
>TRGV3
CADLGQAKGWIKTF
>TRGV8
CATWDIQNYYKKLF
>TRGV10
CAAWDYWCPGWFKIF
>TRGV2
CATPRLALSLSSDWIKTF
>TRGV10
CAAWDFGGNYKKLF
>TRGV11
CACWIRRSVGFKIF
>TRGV2
CATPRLASPVSSDWIKTF
>TRGV8
CATLGLGTGWFKIF
>TRGV8
CATWDRWYYYKKLF
>TRGV3
CATWGQAKGWIKTF
>TRGV8
CAQPYTTGWFKIF
>TRGV11
CACWITPREKLF
>TRGV10
CAAWDSSLGWFKIF
>TRGV8
CATWRYSNYYKKLF
>TRGV8
CASHISTGSVKIF
>TRGV2
CATWTVREPLDWIKTF
>TRGV3
CATWTGSDWIKTF
>TRGV8
CATWDIFSPVIYYKKLF
>TRGV11
CACWIRRSCWFKIF
>TRGV10
CAAWDWSIIMKLF
>TRGV4
CATWDGSRNYYKKLF
>TRGV8
CATWDMRYPLVSDWIKTF
>TRGV3
CATWDYIIKKLF
>TRGV11
CACWIRMKCWFKIF
>TRGV3
CATLGQRYHLVGFKIF
>TRGV3
CATWDTFYYKKLF
>TRGV2
CATWDGILSKLF
>TRGV4
CATLGLTGKNYYKKLF
>TRGV9
CAPVGDTTTGWFKIF
>TRGV3
CATWDRPKVGSKTF
>TRGV4
CATVGAGRGGTVRKIF
>TRGV11
CACWIRVRVYYKKLF
>TRGV11
CACWIRLRVYYKKLF
>TRGV3
CATLGLRTTGWFKIF
>TRGV2
CATWDGPLGYSSDWIKTF
>TRGV5
CATGTGPNYYKKLF
>TRGV4
CATWDWACWFKIF
>TRGV8
CATWDSVGWFKIF
>TRGV9
CADCGKEYKKLF
>TRGV4
CAPGCYYKKLF
>TRGV4
CATWDVRRFKIF
>TRGV2
CADLGRVEVDWIKTF
>TRGV11
CACPIPNYYKKLF
>TRGV3
CATWDLTFPGKLF
>TRGV10
CAAWEFYYKKLF
>TRGV4
CATGMGENYYKKLF
>TRGV5
CATWTGPNYYKKLF
>TRGV10
CAAWDENFSGWFKIF
>TRGV10
CAAWDLISGDYYKKLF
>TRGV4
CATWDGPANTTGWFKIF
>TRGV4
CATWGRGEGGDGFKIF